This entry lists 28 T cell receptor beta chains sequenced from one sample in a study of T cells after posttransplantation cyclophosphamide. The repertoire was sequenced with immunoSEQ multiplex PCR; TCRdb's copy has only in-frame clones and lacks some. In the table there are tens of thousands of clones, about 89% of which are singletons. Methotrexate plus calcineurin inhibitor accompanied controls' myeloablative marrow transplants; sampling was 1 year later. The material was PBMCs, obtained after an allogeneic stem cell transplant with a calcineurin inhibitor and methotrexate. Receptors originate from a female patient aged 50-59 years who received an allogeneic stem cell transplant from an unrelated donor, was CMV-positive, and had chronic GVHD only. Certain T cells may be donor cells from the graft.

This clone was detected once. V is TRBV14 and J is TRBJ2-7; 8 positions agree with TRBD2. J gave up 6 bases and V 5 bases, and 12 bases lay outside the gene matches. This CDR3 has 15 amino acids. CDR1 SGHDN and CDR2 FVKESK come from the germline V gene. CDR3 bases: TGTGCCAGCAGCTACGGACTAGCCGCAATCTCCGAGCAGTACTTC. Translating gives CASSYGLAAISEQYF.

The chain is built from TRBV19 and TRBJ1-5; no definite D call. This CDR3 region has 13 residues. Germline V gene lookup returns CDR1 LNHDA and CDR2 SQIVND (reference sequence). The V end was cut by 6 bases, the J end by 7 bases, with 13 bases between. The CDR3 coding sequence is TGTGCCAGTAGGGGAGATGGTTCCCAGCCCCAGCATTTT. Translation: CASRGDGSQPQHF.

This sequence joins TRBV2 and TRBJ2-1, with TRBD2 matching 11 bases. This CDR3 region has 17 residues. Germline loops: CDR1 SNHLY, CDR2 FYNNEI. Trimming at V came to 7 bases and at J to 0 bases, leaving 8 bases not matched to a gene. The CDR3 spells CASNGASGGYSYNEQFF. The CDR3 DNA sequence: TGTGCCAGCAATGGGGCTAGCGGGGGGTACTCCTACAATGAGCAGTTCTTC. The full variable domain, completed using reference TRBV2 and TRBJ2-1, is EPEVTQTPSHQVTQMGQEVILRCVPISNHLYFYWYRQILGQKVEFLVSFYNNEISEKSEIFDDQFSVERPDGSNFTLKIRSTKLEDSAMYFCASNGASGGYSYNEQFFGPGTRLTVL.

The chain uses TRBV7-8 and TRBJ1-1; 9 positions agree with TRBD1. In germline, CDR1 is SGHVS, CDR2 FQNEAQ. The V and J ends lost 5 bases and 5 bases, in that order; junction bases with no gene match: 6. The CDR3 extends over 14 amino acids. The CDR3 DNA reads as TGTGCCAGCAGCCGAGGACAGGGGAGGACTGAAGCTTTCTTT. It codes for CASSRGQGRTEAFF.

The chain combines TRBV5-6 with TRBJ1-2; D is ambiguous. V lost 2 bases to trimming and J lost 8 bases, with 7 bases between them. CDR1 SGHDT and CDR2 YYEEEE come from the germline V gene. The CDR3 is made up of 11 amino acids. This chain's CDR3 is CASSFERGYTF. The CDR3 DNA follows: TGTGCCAGCAGCTTCGAGAGAGGCTACACCTTC.

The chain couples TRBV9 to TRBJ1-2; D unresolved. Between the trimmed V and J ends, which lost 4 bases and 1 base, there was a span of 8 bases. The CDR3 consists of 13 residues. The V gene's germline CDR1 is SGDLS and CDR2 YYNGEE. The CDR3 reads CASSPTVNYGYTF. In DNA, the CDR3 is TGTGCCAGCAGCCCTACAGTTAACTATGGCTACACCTTC. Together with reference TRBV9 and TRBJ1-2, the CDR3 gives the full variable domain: DSGVTQTPKHLITATGQRVTLRCSPRSGDLSVYWYQQSLDQGLQFLIQYYNGEERAKGNILERFSAQQFPDLHSELNLSSLELGDSALYFCASSPTVNYGYTFGSGTRLTVV.

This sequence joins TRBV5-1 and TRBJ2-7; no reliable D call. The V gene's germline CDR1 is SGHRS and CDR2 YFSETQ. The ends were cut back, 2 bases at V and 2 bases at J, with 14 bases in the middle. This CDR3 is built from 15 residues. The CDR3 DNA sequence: TGCGCCAGCAGCTTAGTTCCTCGACATACCTACGAGCAGTACTTC. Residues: CASSLVPRHTYEQYF. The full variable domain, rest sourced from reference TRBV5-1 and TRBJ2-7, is KAGVTQTPRYLIKTRGQQVTLSCSPISGHRSVSWYQQTPGQGLQFLFEYFSETQRNKGNFPGRFSGRQFSNSRSEMNVSTLELGDSALYLCASSLVPRHTYEQYFGPGTRLTVT.

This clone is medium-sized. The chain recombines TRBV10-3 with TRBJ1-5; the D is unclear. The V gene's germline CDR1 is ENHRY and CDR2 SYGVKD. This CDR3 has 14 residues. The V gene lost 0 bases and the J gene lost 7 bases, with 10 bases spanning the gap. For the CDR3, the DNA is TGTGCCATCAGTGAGTCTACTCGCTGGCAGCCCCAGCATTTT. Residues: CAISESTRWQPQHF.

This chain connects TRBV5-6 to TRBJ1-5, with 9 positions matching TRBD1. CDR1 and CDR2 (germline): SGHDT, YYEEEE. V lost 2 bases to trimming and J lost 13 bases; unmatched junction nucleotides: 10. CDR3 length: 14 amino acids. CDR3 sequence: CASSFWDRDLQQHF. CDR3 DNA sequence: TGTGCCAGCAGCTTTTGGGACAGGGACCTACAGCAGCATTTT. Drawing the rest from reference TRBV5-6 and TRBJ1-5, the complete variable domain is DAGVTQSPTHLIKTRGQQVTLRCSPKSGHDTVSWYQQALGQGPQFIFQYYEEEERQRGNFPDRFSGHQFPNYSSELNVNALLLGDSALYLCASSFWDRDLQQHFGDGTRLSIL.

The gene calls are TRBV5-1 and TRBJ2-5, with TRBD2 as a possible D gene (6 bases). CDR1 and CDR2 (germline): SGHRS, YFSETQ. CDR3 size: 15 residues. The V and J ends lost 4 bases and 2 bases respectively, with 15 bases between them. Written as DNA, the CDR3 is TGCGCCAGCAGCGGGGAGGATGGAAATCAAGAGACCCAGTACTTC. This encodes CASSGEDGNQETQYF.

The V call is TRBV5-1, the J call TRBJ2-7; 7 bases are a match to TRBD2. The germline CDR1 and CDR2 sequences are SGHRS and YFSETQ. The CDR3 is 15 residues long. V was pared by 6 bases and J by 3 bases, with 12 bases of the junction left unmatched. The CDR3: CASKSGASGSYEQYF. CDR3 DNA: TGCGCCAGCAAAAGCGGGGCTAGCGGAAGCTACGAGCAGTACTTC.

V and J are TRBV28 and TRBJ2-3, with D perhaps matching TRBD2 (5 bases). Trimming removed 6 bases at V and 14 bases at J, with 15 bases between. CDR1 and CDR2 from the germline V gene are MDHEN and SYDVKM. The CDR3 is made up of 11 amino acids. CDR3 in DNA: TGTGCCAGCAGCCCAGGACTCCCCCTGTATTTT. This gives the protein CASSPGLPLYF.

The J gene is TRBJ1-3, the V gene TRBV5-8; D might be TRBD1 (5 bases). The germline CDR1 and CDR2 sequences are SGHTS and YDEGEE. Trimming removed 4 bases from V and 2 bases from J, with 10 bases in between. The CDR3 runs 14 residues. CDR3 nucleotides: TGTGCCAGCAGCGGCGACAGAACTGGAAACACCATATATTTT. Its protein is CASSGDRTGNTIYF.

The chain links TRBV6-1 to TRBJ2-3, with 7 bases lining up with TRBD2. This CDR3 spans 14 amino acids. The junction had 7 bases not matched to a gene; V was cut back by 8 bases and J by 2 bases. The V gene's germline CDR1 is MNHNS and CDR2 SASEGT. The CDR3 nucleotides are TGTGCCAGCCAGCTAGCGGTATACACAGATACGCAGTATTTT. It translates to CASQLAVYTDTQYF.

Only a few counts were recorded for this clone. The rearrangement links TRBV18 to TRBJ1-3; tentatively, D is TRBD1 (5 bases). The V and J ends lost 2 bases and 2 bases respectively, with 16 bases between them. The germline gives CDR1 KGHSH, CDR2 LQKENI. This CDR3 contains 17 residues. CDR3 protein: CASSPITQGVTGNTIYF. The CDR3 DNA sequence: TGTGCCAGCTCACCAATCACCCAGGGTGTCACTGGAAACACCATATATTTT.

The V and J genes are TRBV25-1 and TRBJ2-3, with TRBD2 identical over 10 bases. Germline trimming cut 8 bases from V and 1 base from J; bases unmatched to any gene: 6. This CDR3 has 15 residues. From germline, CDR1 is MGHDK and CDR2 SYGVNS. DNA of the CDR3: TGTGCCAGCGGGGCCGGGACTAGCGGCACAGATACGCAGTATTTT. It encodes CASGAGTSGTDTQYF.

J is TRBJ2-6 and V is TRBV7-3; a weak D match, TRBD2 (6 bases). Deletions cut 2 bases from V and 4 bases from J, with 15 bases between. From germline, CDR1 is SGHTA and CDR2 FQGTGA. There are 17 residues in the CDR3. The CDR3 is CASSLGGPGSGANVLTF. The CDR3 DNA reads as TGTGCCAGCAGCTTAGGAGGCCCCGGGAGCGGGGCCAACGTCCTGACTTTC.

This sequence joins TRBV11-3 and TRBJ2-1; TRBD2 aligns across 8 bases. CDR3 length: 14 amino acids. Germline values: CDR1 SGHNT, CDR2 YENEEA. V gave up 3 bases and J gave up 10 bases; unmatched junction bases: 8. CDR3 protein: CASSFGAGGFEQFF. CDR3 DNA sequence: TGTGCCAGCAGCTTTGGGGCGGGAGGTTTCGAGCAGTTCTTC.

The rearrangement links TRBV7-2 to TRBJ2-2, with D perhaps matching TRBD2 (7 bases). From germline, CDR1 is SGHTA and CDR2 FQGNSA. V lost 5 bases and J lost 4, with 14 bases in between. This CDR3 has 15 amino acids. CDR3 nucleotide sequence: TGTGCCAGCAGCGCCCACAGGGAGGGCACCGGGGAGCTGTTTTTT. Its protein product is CASSAHREGTGELFF.

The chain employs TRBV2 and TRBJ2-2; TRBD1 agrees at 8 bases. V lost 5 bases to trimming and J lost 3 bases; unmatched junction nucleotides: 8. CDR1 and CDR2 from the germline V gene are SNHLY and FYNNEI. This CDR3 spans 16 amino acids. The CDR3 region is CASSSRQGRHTGELFF. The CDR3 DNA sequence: TGTGCCAGCAGTTCTCGACAGGGGAGGCACACCGGGGAGCTGTTTTTT.

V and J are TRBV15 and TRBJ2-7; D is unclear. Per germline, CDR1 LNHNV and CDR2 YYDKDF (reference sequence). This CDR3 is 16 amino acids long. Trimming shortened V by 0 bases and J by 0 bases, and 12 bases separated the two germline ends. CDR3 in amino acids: CATSRDLGVSSYEQYF. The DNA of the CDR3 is TGTGCCACCAGCAGAGATTTGGGCGTGAGCTCCTACGAGCAGTACTTC.

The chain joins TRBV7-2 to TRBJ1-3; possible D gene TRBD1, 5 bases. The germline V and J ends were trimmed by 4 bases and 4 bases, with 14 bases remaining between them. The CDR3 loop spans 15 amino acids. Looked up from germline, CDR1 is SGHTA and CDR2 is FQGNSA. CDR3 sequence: CASSSAGGTGNTIYF. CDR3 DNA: TGTGCCAGCAGCTCCGCCGGGGGGACCGGAAACACCATATATTTT.

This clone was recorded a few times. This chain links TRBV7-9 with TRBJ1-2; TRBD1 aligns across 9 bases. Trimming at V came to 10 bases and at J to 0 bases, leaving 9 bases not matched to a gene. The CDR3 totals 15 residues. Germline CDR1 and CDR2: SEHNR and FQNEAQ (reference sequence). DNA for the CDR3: TGTGCCATTCGGGGACAGGGATTAGCTAACTATGGCTACACCTTC. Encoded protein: CAIRGQGLANYGYTF. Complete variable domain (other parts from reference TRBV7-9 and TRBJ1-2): DTGVSQNPRHKITKRGQNVTFRCDPISEHNRLYWYRQTLGQGPEFLTYFQNEAQLEKSRLLSDRFSAERPKGSFSTLEIQRTEQGDSAMYLCAIRGQGLANYGYTFGSGTRLTVV.

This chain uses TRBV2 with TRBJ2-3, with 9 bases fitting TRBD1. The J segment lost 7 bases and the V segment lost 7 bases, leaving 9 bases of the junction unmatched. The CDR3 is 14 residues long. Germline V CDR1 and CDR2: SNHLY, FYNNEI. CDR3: CASKAGQGSNTQYF. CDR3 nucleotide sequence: TGTGCCAGCAAGGCGGGACAGGGTTCCAATACGCAGTATTTT. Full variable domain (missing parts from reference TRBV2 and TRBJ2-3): EPEVTQTPSHQVTQMGQEVILRCVPISNHLYFYWYRQILGQKVEFLVSFYNNEISEKSEIFDDQFSVERPDGSNFTLKIRSTKLEDSAMYFCASKAGQGSNTQYFGPGTRLTVL.

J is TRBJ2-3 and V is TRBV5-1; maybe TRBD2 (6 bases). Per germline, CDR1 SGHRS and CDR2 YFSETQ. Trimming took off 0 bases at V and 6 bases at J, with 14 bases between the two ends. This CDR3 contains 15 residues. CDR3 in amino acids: CASSLVPSALDTQYF. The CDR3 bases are TGCGCCAGCAGCTTGGTGCCTAGCGCCCTTGATACGCAGTATTTT. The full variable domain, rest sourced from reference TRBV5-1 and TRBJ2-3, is KAGVTQTPRYLIKTRGQQVTLSCSPISGHRSVSWYQQTPGQGLQFLFEYFSETQRNKGNFPGRFSGRQFSNSRSEMNVSTLELGDSALYLCASSLVPSALDTQYFGPGTRLTVL.

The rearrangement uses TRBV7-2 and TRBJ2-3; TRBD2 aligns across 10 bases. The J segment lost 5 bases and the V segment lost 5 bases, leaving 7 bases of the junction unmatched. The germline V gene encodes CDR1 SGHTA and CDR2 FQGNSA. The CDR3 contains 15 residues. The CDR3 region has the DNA TGTGCCAGCAGCCTCCGTGGACTAGCGGAAGATACGCAGTATTTT. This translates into CASSLRGLAEDTQYF.

DNA for the CDR3: TGTGCCAGCAGCCCGTTCGGGACTAGCGAGACCTACGAGCAGTACTTC. It yields the protein CASSPFGTSETYEQYF. The V gene is TRBV4-2, the J gene TRBJ2-7; TRBD2 matches 10 bases. The CDR3 totals 16 residues. The germline V gene encodes CDR1 LGHNA and CDR2 YNFKEQ. V dropped 4 bases and J dropped 2; count of bases not matched to a gene: 8.

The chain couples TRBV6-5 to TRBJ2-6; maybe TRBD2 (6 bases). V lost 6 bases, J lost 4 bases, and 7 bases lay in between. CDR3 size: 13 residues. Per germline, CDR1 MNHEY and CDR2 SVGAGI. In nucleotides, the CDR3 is TGTGCCAGCAGGCGGGACGGGGCCAACGTCCTGACTTTC. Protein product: CASRRDGANVLTF.